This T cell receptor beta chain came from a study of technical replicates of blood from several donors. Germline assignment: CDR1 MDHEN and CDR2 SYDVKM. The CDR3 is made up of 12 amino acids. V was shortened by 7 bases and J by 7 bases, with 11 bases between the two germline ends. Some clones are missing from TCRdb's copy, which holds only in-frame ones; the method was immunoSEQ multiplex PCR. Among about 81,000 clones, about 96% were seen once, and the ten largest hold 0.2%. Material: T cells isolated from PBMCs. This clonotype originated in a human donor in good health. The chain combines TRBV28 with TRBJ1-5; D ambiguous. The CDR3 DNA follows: TGTGCCAGCACGGCGGGCCTCCAGCCCCAGCATTTT. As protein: CASTAGLQPQHF.